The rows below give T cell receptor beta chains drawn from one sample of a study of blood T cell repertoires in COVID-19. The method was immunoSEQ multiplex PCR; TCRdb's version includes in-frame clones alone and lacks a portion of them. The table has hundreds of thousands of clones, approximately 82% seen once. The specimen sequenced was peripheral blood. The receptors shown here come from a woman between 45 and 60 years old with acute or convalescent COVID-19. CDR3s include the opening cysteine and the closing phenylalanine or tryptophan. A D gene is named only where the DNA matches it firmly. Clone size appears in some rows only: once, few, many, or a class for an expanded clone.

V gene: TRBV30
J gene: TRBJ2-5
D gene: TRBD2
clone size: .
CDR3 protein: CAWRGGSGRAGVETQYF
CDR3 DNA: TGTGCCTGGAGAGGGGGTAGCGGGAGGGCCGGGGTAGAGACCCAGTACTTC

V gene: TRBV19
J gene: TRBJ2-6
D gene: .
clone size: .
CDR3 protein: CASSFTSSGANVLTF
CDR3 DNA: TGTGCCAGTAGTTTTACTAGCTCTGGGGCCAACGTCCTGACTTTC

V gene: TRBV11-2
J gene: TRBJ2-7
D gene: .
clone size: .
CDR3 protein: CASSSMSRLPSYEQYF
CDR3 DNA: TGTGCCAGCAGCTCCATGAGCCGTCTACCATCCTACGAGCAGTACTTC

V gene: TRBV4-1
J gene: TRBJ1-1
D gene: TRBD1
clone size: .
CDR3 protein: CASSQRGTGDGTEAFF
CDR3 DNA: TGCGCCAGCAGCCAAAGGGGGACAGGGGACGGCACTGAAGCTTTCTTT

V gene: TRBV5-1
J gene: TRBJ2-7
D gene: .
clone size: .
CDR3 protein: CASSQRTNSYEQYF
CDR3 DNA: TGCGCCAGCAGCCAGCGGACCAATTCCTACGAGCAGTACTTC

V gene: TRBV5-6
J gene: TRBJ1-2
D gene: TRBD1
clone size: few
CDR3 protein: CASRYQGGANYGYTF
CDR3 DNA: TGTGCCAGCAGATATCAGGGGGGAGCTAACTATGGCTACACCTTC

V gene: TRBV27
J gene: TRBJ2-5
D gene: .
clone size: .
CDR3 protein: CASSFSRGETQYF
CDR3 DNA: TGTGCCAGCAGTTTTTCCCGGGGAGAGACCCAGTACTTC

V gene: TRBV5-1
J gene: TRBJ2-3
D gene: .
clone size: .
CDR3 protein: CASSLETGLSDTQYF
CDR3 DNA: TGCGCCAGCAGCTTGGAAACAGGGTTATCAGATACGCAGTATTTT

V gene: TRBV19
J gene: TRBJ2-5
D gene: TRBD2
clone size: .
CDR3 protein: CATGTSGKETQYF
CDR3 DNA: TGTGCCACCGGGACTAGCGGGAAAGAGACCCAGTACTTC

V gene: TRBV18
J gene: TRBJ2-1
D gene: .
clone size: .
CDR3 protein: CASSPNREGGQFF
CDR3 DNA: TGTGCCAGCTCACCAAACAGGGAAGGGGGGCAGTTCTTC

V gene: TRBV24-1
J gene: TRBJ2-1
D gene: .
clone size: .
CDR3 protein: CATSDRSGEQFF
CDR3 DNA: TGTGCCACCAGTGACCGCTCAGGTGAGCAGTTCTTC

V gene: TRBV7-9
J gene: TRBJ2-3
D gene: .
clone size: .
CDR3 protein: CASSQIGGAGDTQYF
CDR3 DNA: TGTGCCAGCAGCCAAATTGGGGGGGCAGGAGATACGCAGTATTTT

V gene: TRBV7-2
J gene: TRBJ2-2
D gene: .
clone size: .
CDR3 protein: CASRYFLTGELFF
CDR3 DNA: TGTGCCAGCCGCTATTTTCTCACCGGGGAGCTGTTTTTT

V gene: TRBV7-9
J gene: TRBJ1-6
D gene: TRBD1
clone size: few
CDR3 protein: CASSRTGGKSGNSPLHF
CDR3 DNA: TGTGCCAGCAGCCGGACAGGGGGCAAGTCGGGAAATTCACCCCTCCACTTT

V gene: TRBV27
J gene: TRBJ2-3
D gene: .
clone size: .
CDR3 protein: CASSPRPGVDTQYF
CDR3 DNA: TGTGCCAGCAGTCCCCGTCCGGGGGTAGATACGCAGTATTTT

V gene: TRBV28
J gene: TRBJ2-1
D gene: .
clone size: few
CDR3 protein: CASIFQQGGYNEQFF
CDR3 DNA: TGTGCCAGCATATTCCAGCAGGGTGGTTACAATGAGCAGTTCTTC

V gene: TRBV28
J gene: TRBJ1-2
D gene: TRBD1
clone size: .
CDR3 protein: CASNIGQAYGYTF
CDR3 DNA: TGTGCCAGTAATATAGGACAGGCCTATGGCTACACCTTC

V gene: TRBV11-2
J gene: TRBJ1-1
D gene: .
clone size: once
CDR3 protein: CASSHSMNTEAFF
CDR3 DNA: TGTGCCAGCAGCCACTCTATGAACACTGAAGCTTTCTTT

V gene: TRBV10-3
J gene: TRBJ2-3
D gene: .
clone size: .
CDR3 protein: CAISEGAETDTQYF
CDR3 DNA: TGTGCCATCAGTGAAGGGGCAGAGACAGATACGCAGTATTTT

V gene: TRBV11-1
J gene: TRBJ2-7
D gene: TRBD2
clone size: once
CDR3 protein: CASSPGLAGSSYEQYF
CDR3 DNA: TGTGCCAGCAGCCCCGGACTAGCGGGCAGCTCCTACGAGCAGTACTTC

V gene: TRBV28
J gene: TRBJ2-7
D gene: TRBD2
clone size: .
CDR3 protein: CASSLGGKYYEQYF
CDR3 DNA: TGTGCCAGCAGTTTGGGAGGGAAATACTACGAGCAGTACTTC

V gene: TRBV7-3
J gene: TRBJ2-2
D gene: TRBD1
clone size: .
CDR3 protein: CASSHRDSFRELFF
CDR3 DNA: TGTGCCAGCAGCCACAGGGACAGTTTTAGGGAGCTGTTTTTT

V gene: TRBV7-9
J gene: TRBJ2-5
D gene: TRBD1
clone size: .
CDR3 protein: CAIGTGGYETQYF
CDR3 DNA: TGTGCCATCGGGACAGGGGGCTATGAGACCCAGTACTTC

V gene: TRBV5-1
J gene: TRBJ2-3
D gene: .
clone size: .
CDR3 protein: CASSSSPDTQYF
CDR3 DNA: TGCGCCAGCAGCTCCTCTCCAGATACGCAGTATTTT

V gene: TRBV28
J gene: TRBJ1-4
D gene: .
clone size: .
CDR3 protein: CASSLPFGRVNEKLFF
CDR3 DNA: TGTGCCAGCAGTTTACCTTTCGGCAGGGTAAACGAAAAACTGTTTTTT

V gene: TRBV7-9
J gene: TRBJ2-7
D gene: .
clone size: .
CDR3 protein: CASSSDRSTYEQYF
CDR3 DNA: TGTGCCAGCAGTTCCGACAGGAGCACCTACGAGCAGTACTTC

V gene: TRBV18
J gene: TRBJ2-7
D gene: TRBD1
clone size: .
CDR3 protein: CASSPTPTGLYEQYF
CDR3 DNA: TGTGCCAGCTCACCAACGCCGACAGGGCTCTACGAGCAGTACTTC

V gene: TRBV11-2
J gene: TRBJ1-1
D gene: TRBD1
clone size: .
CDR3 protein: CASTAGVGQGATTEAFF
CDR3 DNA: TGTGCCAGCACCGCGGGGGTGGGACAGGGGGCTACCACTGAAGCTTTCTTT

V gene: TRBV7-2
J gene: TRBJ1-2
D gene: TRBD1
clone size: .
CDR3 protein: CASSLQGALGYGYTF
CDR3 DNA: TGTGCCAGCAGCCTACAGGGGGCCTTGGGCTATGGCTACACCTTC

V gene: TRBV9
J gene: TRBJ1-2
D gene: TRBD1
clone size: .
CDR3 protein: CASSAPTGGTYGYTF
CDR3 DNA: TGTGCCAGCAGCGCCCCGACAGGGGGCACCTATGGCTACACCTTC

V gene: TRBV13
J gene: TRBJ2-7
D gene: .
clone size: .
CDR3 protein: CASSLSSSLEQYF
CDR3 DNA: TGTGCCAGCAGCCTTAGCAGTAGTCTCGAGCAGTACTTC

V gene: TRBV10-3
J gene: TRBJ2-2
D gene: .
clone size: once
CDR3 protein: CASLRVNTGELFF
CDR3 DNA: TGTGCCTCCCTTCGGGTGAACACCGGGGAGCTGTTTTTT

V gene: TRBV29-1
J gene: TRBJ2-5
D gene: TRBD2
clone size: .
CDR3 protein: CSALIRTSRETQYF
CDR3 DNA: TGCAGCGCCCTGATCAGGACTAGCAGGGAGACCCAGTACTTC

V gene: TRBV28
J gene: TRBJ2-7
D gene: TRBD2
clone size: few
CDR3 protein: CASSSTPSGGISYEQYF
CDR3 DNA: TGTGCCAGCAGTTCTACCCCCTCGGGGGGGATTTCCTACGAGCAGTACTTC

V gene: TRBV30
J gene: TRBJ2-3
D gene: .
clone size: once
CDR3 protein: CAWSVSRTSTDTQYF
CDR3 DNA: TGTGCCTGGAGTGTATCCCGGACTAGCACAGATACGCAGTATTTT

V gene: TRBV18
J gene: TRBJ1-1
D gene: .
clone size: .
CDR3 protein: CASSPERGHTEAFF
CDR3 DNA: TGTGCCAGCTCACCAGAGCGGGGGCACACTGAAGCTTTCTTT

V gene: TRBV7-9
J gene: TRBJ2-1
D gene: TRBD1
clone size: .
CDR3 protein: CASSTWTGETYNEQFF
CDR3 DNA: TGTGCCAGCAGCACCTGGACAGGGGAAACCTACAATGAGCAGTTCTTC

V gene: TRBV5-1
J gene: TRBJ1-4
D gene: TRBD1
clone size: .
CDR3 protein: CASSLDRVGEKLFF
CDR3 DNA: TGCGCCAGCAGCCTAGACAGGGTGGGTGAAAAACTGTTTTTT

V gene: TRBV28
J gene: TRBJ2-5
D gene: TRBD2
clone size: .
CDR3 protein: CASSSILRTRGAGGIQETQYF
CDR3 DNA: TGTGCCAGCAGTTCCATACTCCGGACCCGTGGAGCGGGAGGGATACAGGAGACCCAGTACTTC

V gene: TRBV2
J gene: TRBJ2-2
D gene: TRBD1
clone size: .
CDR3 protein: CASSVSQGAGTGELFF
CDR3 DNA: TGTGCCAGCAGTGTGTCGCAGGGGGCAGGGACCGGGGAGCTGTTTTTT

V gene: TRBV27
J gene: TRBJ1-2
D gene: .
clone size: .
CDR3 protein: CASSADRNGYTF
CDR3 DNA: TGTGCCAGCAGTGCCGACAGGAATGGCTACACCTTC